The 8 T cell receptor beta chains below all came from one sample that was sequenced in a study of Graves' ophthalmopathy and Graves' hyperthyroidism. Investigators amplified TCR beta CDR3 regions from RNA transcripts. HTBI-primed RT-PCR formed the first round, and a multiplex PCR formed the second. Each CDR3 protein gets one entry after TCRdb re-called the multiplex PCR reads with MiXCR. The data contain some 210,000 distinct CDR3 sequences, about 32% of them singletons. The sequencing input was peripheral blood. These receptors originate from a man aged 50 to 59 with Graves' ophthalmopathy.

The sample holds many counts of this clonotype. The rearrangement joins TRBV19 to TRBJ2-7; D is possibly TRBD1 (6 bases). Germline-derived CDR1 and CDR2 are LNHDA and SQIVND (reference sequence). The CDR3 consists of 14 residues. Trimming pared 6 bases from V and 4 bases from J, leaving 16 bases between. The CDR3 coding sequence is TGTGCCAGTAGCCACCGGGACAAGGTATACGAGCAGTACTTC. Protein sequence: CASSHRDKVYEQYF.

This clonotype was seen at least ten times. The chain couples TRBV11-2 to TRBJ1-2; 7 bases line up with TRBD1. The CDR3 contains 13 residues. Trimming removed 3 bases from V and 8 bases from J; junction bases left unmatched: 6. The V gene's germline CDR1 is SGHAT and CDR2 FQNNGV. The CDR3 nucleotides read TGTGCCAGCAGCTTGGGGGACAGAGGAGGCTACACCTTC. This gives the protein CASSLGDRGGYTF.

This clonotype was seen only a few times. The chain links TRBV12-3 or TRBV12-4 to TRBJ1-6; TRBD1 aligns across 9 bases. The CDR3 is made up of 16 amino acids. V lost 6 bases, J lost 3 bases, and 6 bases stayed unmatched. The CDR3 bases are TGTGCCAGCAGGGACAGGGGTAACCGCTATAATTCACCCCTCCACTTT. This encodes CASRDRGNRYNSPLHF.

V is TRBV7-9 and J is TRBJ1-1; no definite D call. V gave up 3 bases and J gave up 6 bases, with 14 bases separating them. The CDR3 consists of 14 residues. Germline CDR1 and CDR2: SEHNR and FQNEAQ (reference sequence). Here the CDR3 reads CASSLSLADAEAFF. The CDR3 nucleotides read TGTGCCAGCAGCTTGTCATTGGCGGACGCTGAAGCTTTCTTT.

In its sample, this clonotype was seen many times. The CDR3 region is CASSSWDRGSYEQYF. In DNA, the CDR3 is TGTGCCAGCAGTTCCTGGGACAGGGGGTCCTACGAGCAGTACTTC. V gene TRBV27 combines with J gene TRBJ2-7; the match to TRBD1 covers 11 bases. Trimming cost V 4 bases and J 1 base; bases outside gene matches: 3. The germline V gene has CDR1 MNHEY and CDR2 SMNVEV (reference sequence). This CDR3 is 15 amino acids long.

This clonotype was found many times. The rearrangement uses TRBV27 and TRBJ2-2; tentative D call: TRBD2 (5 bases). Trimming stripped 3 bases from V and 3 bases from J, with 14 bases between. The germline gives CDR1 MNHEY, CDR2 SMNVEV (reference sequence). The CDR3 length is 16 residues. CDR3 nucleotide sequence: TGTGCCAGCAGTTTCTCCACTAGTAAAGACACCGGGGAGCTGTTTTTT. It codes for CASSFSTSKDTGELFF.

This clonotype was picked up many times. The chain uses TRBV6-2 or TRBV6-3 and TRBJ1-5, with D possibly being TRBD1 (6 bases). V was pared by 10 bases and J by 0 bases, with 19 bases between. The CDR3 covers 16 residues. CDR1 MNHEY and CDR2 SVGEGT come from the germline V gene. The CDR3 DNA reads as TGTGCCACCCAGGACAGTCTGCTCTATAGCAATCAGCCCCAGCATTTT. Translation: CATQDSLLYSNQPQHF.

The table lists this clonotype with a few counts. This chain connects TRBV7-2 to TRBJ1-2; unclear D gene. This CDR3 comprises 15 residues. The V end was cut by 7 bases, the J end by 4 bases, with 19 bases between. Germline V gives CDR1 SGHTA, CDR2 FQGNSA. CDR3 DNA: TGTGCCAGCACGGAGCAGCCTAATCCTTTCTATGGCTACACCTTC. Amino acid sequence: CASTEQPNPFYGYTF.